Detailed here is one T cell receptor beta chain. Its antigen is undetermined. The CDR3 covers 14 residues. V lost 1 base and J lost 6; bases outside the gene matches: 5. Germline lookup yields CDR1 MGHRA and CDR2 YSYEKL. Both 60 Vbeta primers and 13 Jbeta primers went into the PCR. Assay used: immunoSEQ multiplex PCR; TCRdb lists only in-frame clones, some missing. The sample holds 100,000 to 150,000 clones; 75% to 90% are singletons and the top ten take approximately 10%. The sample comes from a study of cytomegalovirus exposure and HLA in healthy donors. Whole-study findings and limits: Among TCR sequences, most were rare, though some public TCRs appeared in many donors. The study listed roughly 150 cytomegalovirus-associated TCR beta chains.

V usage is TRBV4-1 and J usage is TRBJ1-2; 7 nucleotides agree with TRBD1. Sequenced input: PBMCs. The sequence derives from a young man in good health and CMV-seropositive. CDR3 sequence (DNA): TGCGCCAGCAGCCAAGGCGACAGGGTCGATGGCTACACCTTC. As protein: CASSQGDRVDGYTF.